This record concerns one TCR beta chain sequence. No antigen is known for it. These data belong to a study of post-analysis software for immune sequencing data. Study in general: Recorded disease courses covered relapsing-remitting, secondary progressive and progressive-relapsing multiple sclerosis. Some patients had no subtype annotation. Study-wide findings and caveats: F measure grouped same-batch samples tightly together. Patients had higher frequencies than controls of about five TRBV segments, including TRBV5-6, TRBV5-1 and TRBV20-1. Relative to controls, patients with multiple sclerosis showed significantly lower normalized Chao1 diversity.

Trimming pared 4 bases from V and 6 bases from J, leaving 14 bases between. From germline, CDR1 is SGHRS and CDR2 YFSETQ. This CDR3 comprises 13 residues. cDNA libraries of TCR beta carried unique molecular identifiers. Each batch of roughly 0.9 to 11 million T cells produced 490,000 or so cDNA molecules. MiXCR, run by TCRdb on the PCR reads, gives a single entry per CDR3 protein. The sample holds roughly 620,000 distinct CDR3 sequences; 44% are singletons and the top ten take about 1.8%. Material for sequencing was blood. This clonotype was sampled from a girl between 10 and 17 years old with multiple sclerosis. The chain is built from TRBV5-1 and TRBJ2-7; D not certain. The CDR3 DNA reads TGCGCCAGCAGCCGTGAAGGCCCTTGCGAGCAGTACTTC. Translating gives CASSREGPCEQYF.